This is a list of T cell receptor beta chains from one sample in a study of CD8 T cells in Susac syndrome. TCRdb re-called the immunoSEQ multiplex PCR reads through MiXCR, storing one row per CDR3 protein. The sample has a few hundred thousand distinct CDR3 sequences, approximately 90% seen once; the top ten hold roughly 0.13%. Sequenced sample: CD8+ T cells from PBMCs. These receptors were obtained from a human donor with multiple sclerosis. The CDR3 runs from the conserved cysteine through the conserved F or W. D genes are given only for firm matches. For some rows the clone size is stated as once, few or many, or as a class when expanded; others skip it.

v_gene,j_gene,d_gene,abundance,CDR3aa,CDR3nt
TRBV10-3,TRBJ2-2,TRBD1,-,CAIAPGQGVDTGELFF,TGTGCCATCGCCCCGGGACAGGGGGTGGACACCGGGGAGCTGTTTTTT
TRBV20-1,TRBJ1-5,-,once,CSARDSPGSFSNQPQHF,TGCAGTGCTAGAGATAGCCCCGGCAGCTTTAGCAATCAGCCCCAGCATTTT
TRBV20-1,TRBJ1-5,-,-,CSAIGRGNQPQHF,TGCAGTGCTATTGGACGGGGGAATCAGCCCCAGCATTTT
TRBV2,TRBJ2-1,TRBD2,few,CASSRFGLAGDDEQFF,TGTGCCAGCAGTCGGTTTGGACTAGCGGGAGATGATGAGCAGTTCTTC
TRBV28,TRBJ1-2,-,-,CASSPRPPEGGYTF,TGTGCCAGCAGTCCCCGACCCCCAGAGGGTGGCTACACCTTC
TRBV7-3,TRBJ2-3,TRBD2,-,CASSLIAGSSTDTQYF,TGTGCCAGCAGCCTTATAGCGGGATCTAGCACAGATACGCAGTATTTT
TRBV13,TRBJ2-5,TRBD2,-,CASSLGLAGVQETQYF,TGTGCCAGCAGCTTGGGACTAGCGGGGGTCCAAGAGACCCAGTACTTC
TRBV20-1,TRBJ1-4,TRBD1,-,CSARDRGLATNEKLFF,TGCAGTGCTAGGGACAGGGGGCTTGCAACTAATGAAAAACTGTTTTTT
TRBV10-3,TRBJ2-7,TRBD1,-,CAISESGQHEQYF,TGTGCCATCAGTGAGTCGGGACAGCACGAGCAGTACTTC
TRBV4-1,TRBJ1-1,-,-,CASSQGGAGSTEAFF,TGCGCCAGCAGCCAAGGTGGGGCTGGAAGCACTGAAGCTTTCTTT
TRBV7-2,TRBJ1-2,-,-,CASSLFLSNYGYTF,TGTGCCAGCAGCTTATTCCTTTCTAACTATGGCTACACCTTC
TRBV19,TRBJ2-1,-,-,CATNLLWGASEQFF,TGTGCCACGAACCTTTTGTGGGGGGCGTCTGAGCAGTTCTTC
TRBV2,TRBJ2-1,-,-,CASRSGFGESYNEQFF,TGTGCCAGCAGGAGTGGGTTCGGGGAGTCTTACAATGAGCAGTTCTTC
TRBV5-1,TRBJ2-7,TRBD2,-,CASSPSGLEQYF,TGCGCCAGCAGTCCTAGCGGGTTGGAGCAGTACTTC
TRBV3-1,TRBJ1-1,TRBD1,-,CASSHSHPQGTGAEAFF,TGTGCCAGCAGCCACTCGCACCCACAGGGGACTGGGGCTGAAGCTTTCTTT
TRBV5-6,TRBJ2-1,-,-,CASSLGGRPYNEQFF,TGTGCCAGCAGCTTGGGGGGGAGGCCCTACAATGAGCAGTTCTTC
TRBV13,TRBJ1-2,TRBD1,-,CASSATGGKGYTF,TGTGCCAGCAGCGCAACAGGGGGAAAGGGCTACACCTTC
TRBV20-1,TRBJ2-7,TRBD2,-,CSARAAGGPGEQYF,TGCAGTGCTAGGGCAGCGGGAGGGCCCGGGGAGCAGTACTTC
TRBV19,TRBJ1-2,TRBD1,-,CASLDRAYGYTF,TGTGCCAGCCTTGACAGGGCCTATGGCTACACCTTC
TRBV29-1,TRBJ2-5,-,-,CSVELWGGGETQYF,TGCAGCGTTGAACTGTGGGGGGGCGGAGAGACCCAGTACTTC
TRBV6-2/TRBV6-3,TRBJ1-1,-,-,CASSYPGRATEAFF,TGTGCCAGCAGTTACCCCGGCAGGGCCACTGAAGCTTTCTTT
TRBV7-8,TRBJ2-5,TRBD1,-,CASSFGQESRAQETQYF,TGTGCCAGCAGCTTTGGACAGGAAAGTCGGGCCCAAGAGACCCAGTACTTC
TRBV7-9,TRBJ2-7,-,-,CASSSPHKQYF,TGTGCCAGCAGCTCACCCCACAAGCAGTACTTC
TRBV6-5,TRBJ2-3,-,-,CASSYMTARDTDTQYF,TGTGCCAGCAGTTACATGACCGCCCGGGACACAGATACGCAGTATTTT
TRBV15,TRBJ2-3,TRBD2,-,CATSSPAGKRNTQYF,TGTGCCACCAGCAGTCCAGCGGGGAAAAGGAATACGCAGTATTTT
TRBV15,TRBJ1-4,-,-,CATSRDRDRREKLFF,TGTGCCACCAGCAGAGATAGGGACCGGAGGGAAAAACTGTTTTTT
TRBV6-6,TRBJ2-7,-,-,CASSEGSSYEQYF,TGTGCCAGCAGCGAGGGCAGCTCCTACGAGCAGTACTTC
TRBV11-2,TRBJ2-1,-,-,CASRLAYTKRYNEQFF,TGTGCCAGCAGGCTAGCCTATACTAAGAGATACAATGAGCAGTTCTTC
TRBV29-1,TRBJ2-7,TRBD2,-,CSVAMERDGYGLSYEQYF,TGCAGCGTTGCAATGGAGCGGGACGGCTACGGACTCTCCTACGAGCAGTACTTC
TRBV7-8,TRBJ2-1,TRBD2,-,CASSWGLDVSHEQFF,TGTGCCAGCAGCTGGGGACTAGATGTTTCCCATGAGCAGTTCTTC
TRBV29-1,TRBJ2-5,TRBD2,once,CSVDSGGRGKTQYF,TGCAGCGTTGACTCGGGGGGACGGGGCAAGACCCAGTACTTC
TRBV27,TRBJ1-1,TRBD1,-,CASRGNNLDRGGPEAFF,TGTGCCAGCCGCGGTAATAACCTGGACAGGGGAGGCCCTGAAGCTTTCTTT
TRBV20-1,TRBJ2-1,TRBD2,-,CSARDLWDAGGPNEQFF,TGCAGTGCTAGAGATCTTTGGGACGCGGGAGGGCCGAATGAGCAGTTCTTC
TRBV30,TRBJ1-2,-,-,CADGEINYGYTF,TGTGCTGACGGGGAGATTAACTATGGCTACACCTTC
TRBV9,TRBJ2-1,-,-,CASSVGDSLGNEQFF,TGTGCCAGCAGCGTAGGGGACTCCCTGGGCAATGAGCAGTTCTTC
TRBV5-1,TRBJ1-1,TRBD1,-,CASSLEQGAEAFF,TGCGCCAGCAGCTTGGAACAGGGGGCTGAAGCTTTCTTT
TRBV3-1,TRBJ2-2,-,-,CASSQEFSLGRLNTGELFF,TGTGCCAGCAGCCAAGAATTTAGCCTCGGCAGGCTAAACACCGGGGAGCTGTTTTTT
TRBV5-4,TRBJ1-1,TRBD1,-,CASSLNSPGGLFTEAFF,TGTGCCAGCAGCTTGAATTCTCCAGGGGGCTTGTTCACTGAAGCTTTCTTT
TRBV6-5,TRBJ2-7,-,-,CASRTGTVSSYEQYF,TGTGCCAGCAGGACCGGGACCGTAAGCTCCTACGAGCAGTACTTC
TRBV6-5,TRBJ2-3,TRBD2,-,CASSYDPAGPRTDTQYF,TGTGCCAGCAGTTACGACCCAGCGGGGCCACGCACAGATACGCAGTATTTT
TRBV12-3/TRBV12-4,TRBJ2-7,TRBD1,-,CASTQTGDYEQYF,TGTGCCAGCACCCAGACAGGGGACTACGAGCAGTACTTC
TRBV10-2,TRBJ2-2,TRBD1,-,CASSRKDRDDTGELFF,TGCGCCAGCAGCCGAAAGGACAGGGACGACACCGGGGAGCTGTTTTTT
TRBV12-3/TRBV12-4,TRBJ1-1,-,few,CASTPFENTEAFF,TGTGCCTCTACCCCTTTCGAGAACACTGAAGCTTTCTTT
TRBV3-1,TRBJ2-7,-,-,CASSQDPTRTHEQYF,TGTGCCAGCAGCCAAGACCCGACCCGGACCCACGAGCAGTACTTC
TRBV29-1,TRBJ2-7,-,-,CSVEEMGAGEQYF,TGCAGCGTTGAAGAGATGGGGGCGGGCGAGCAGTACTTC
TRBV4-1,TRBJ2-7,TRBD2,-,CASSQAVGTNSYEQYF,TGCGCCAGCAGCCAAGCCGTCGGGACTAACTCCTACGAGCAGTACTTC
TRBV12-3/TRBV12-4,TRBJ2-4,-,-,CASSLLSGVKNIQYF,TGTGCCAGCAGTTTACTTTCAGGGGTCAAAAACATTCAGTACTTC
TRBV12-3/TRBV12-4,TRBJ2-3,TRBD2,once,CASSLTAGGIISTDTQYF,TGTGCCAGCAGCCTTACCGCGGGAGGGATAATCAGCACAGATACGCAGTATTTT
TRBV5-4,TRBJ1-4,-,once,CASSFLLDNAGAKEKLFF,TGTGCCAGCAGCTTTCTATTGGACAACGCAGGCGCGAAGGAAAAACTGTTTTTT
TRBV30,TRBJ2-7,-,-,CAWSANSYEQYF,TGTGCCTGGAGTGCAAACAGCTACGAGCAGTACTTC
TRBV6-5,TRBJ2-1,-,-,CASSPRGPYNEQFF,TGTGCCAGCAGCCCCCGTGGTCCCTACAATGAGCAGTTCTTC
TRBV30,TRBJ2-3,-,-,CAWSVKVSRDTDTQYF,TGTGCCTGGAGTGTTAAGGTCTCGCGGGACACAGATACGCAGTATTTT
TRBV9,TRBJ1-5,-,-,CASSEGTGNQPQHF,TGTGCCAGCAGCGAGGGGACCGGCAATCAGCCCCAGCATTTT